Listed here are 8 T cell receptor beta chains from one sample, sequenced in a study of T-cell reconstitution after alpha-beta-depleted transplantation in children. Researchers prepared the TCRbeta library using unique molecular identifiers, the study reports. Using its own MiXCR run on the PCR reads, TCRdb lists one record per CDR3 protein. Of around 670,000 distinct CDR3 sequences listed, under 15% are singletons. The source material was PBMCs, sampled before TCRalphabeta/CD19-depleted stem cell transplant. These receptors came from a girl aged 2 to 9 with congenital amegakaryocytic thrombocytopenia, due to receive a stem cell transplant.

This clonotype appeared many times. This chain connects TRBV5-1 to TRBJ2-2; 7 bases are shared with TRBD1. There are 14 residues in the CDR3. Trimming removed 4 bases from V and 5 bases from J; junction bases left unmatched: 5. Germline V gives CDR1 SGHRS, CDR2 YFSETQ. This CDR3 is CASSGVTGTGELFF. CDR3 nucleotides: TGCGCCAGCAGCGGCGTGACAGGGACCGGGGAGCTGTTTTTT.

A few counts support this clonotype. The chain carries TRBV11-2 and TRBJ2-7; D ambiguous. Trimming cost V 4 bases and J 2 bases, with 6 bases left between them. Germline values: CDR1 SGHAT, CDR2 FQNNGV. The CDR3 runs to 12 residues. CDR3 sequence reads: CASSSITYEQYF. The CDR3 DNA is TGTGCCAGCAGCTCGATAACCTACGAGCAGTACTTC.

This clonotype was detected a few times. The V gene is TRBV7-9, the J gene TRBJ1-5; 9 nucleotides line up with TRBD1. CDR1 and CDR2 from the germline V gene are SEHNR and FQNEAQ (reference sequence). This CDR3 region has 16 residues. Unmatched junction bases numbered 4, after V lost 1 base and J lost 3 bases. CDR3 in amino acids: CASSLVGTGNNQPQHF. CDR3 nucleotide sequence: TGTGCCAGCAGCTTAGTCGGGACAGGGAACAATCAGCCCCAGCATTTT.

This clonotype has ten or more counts. V gene TRBV20-1 combines with J gene TRBJ2-1; TRBD2 matches 13 bases. CDR1 is DFQATT, CDR2 SNEGSKA, per germline (reference sequence). The CDR3 is made up of 14 amino acids. V shed 5 bases, J shed 9 bases, and the junction held 7 bases outside the gene matches. CDR3 in DNA: TGCAGTGCTCAACTAGCGGGAGGGCCAATTGAGCAGTTCTTC. It specifies CSAQLAGGPIEQFF.

This clonotype occurred many times. The chain couples TRBV29-1 to TRBJ2-7; 9 positions agree with TRBD1. In germline, CDR1 is SQVTM, CDR2 ANQGSEA. With 0 bases clipped from V and 2 bases from J, the junction kept 8 bases outside the gene matches. The CDR3 is 16 amino acids. The CDR3 reads CSVEDIGTGITYEQYF. CDR3 coding DNA: TGCAGCGTTGAAGACATCGGGACAGGGATTACCTACGAGCAGTACTTC.

There are many counts of this clonotype. V gene TRBV5-1 combines with J gene TRBJ2-1; tentatively, D is TRBD1 (5 bases). Trimming shortened V by 0 bases and J by 5 bases, and 6 bases separated the two germline ends. The germline gives CDR1 SGHRS, CDR2 YFSETQ. This CDR3 contains 13 residues. CDR3 amino acids: CASSLEGDNEQFF. CDR3 DNA sequence: TGCGCCAGCAGCTTGGAAGGGGACAATGAGCAGTTCTTC. Supplemented by reference TRBV5-1 and TRBJ2-1, the full variable domain reads KAGVTQTPRYLIKTRGQQVTLSCSPISGHRSVSWYQQTPGQGLQFLFEYFSETQRNKGNFPGRFSGRQFSNSRSEMNVSTLELGDSALYLCASSLEGDNEQFFGPGTRLTVL.

This clonotype was seen many times. The rearrangement links TRBV29-1 to TRBJ2-1; 9 bases match TRBD2. The CDR3 is made up of 15 amino acids. Germline V CDR1 and CDR2: SQVTM, ANQGSEA. The ends lost 2 bases at V and 5 bases at J; junction bases unmatched: 7. CDR3: CSVESRTSVHNEQFF. The CDR3 nucleotides read TGCAGCGTTGAATCCCGGACTAGCGTCCACAATGAGCAGTTCTTC.

Many counts were recorded for this clonotype. The chain combines TRBV29-1 with TRBJ2-1; TRBD2 matches at 7 bases. Trimming took 7 bases from V and 5 from J; bases not matched to a gene: 8. The V gene's germline CDR1 is SQVTM and CDR2 ANQGSEA. This CDR3 region has 13 residues. The CDR3 sequence is CSGRLAINNEQFF. The CDR3 nucleotides read TGCAGCGGGAGACTAGCAATCAACAATGAGCAGTTCTTC.